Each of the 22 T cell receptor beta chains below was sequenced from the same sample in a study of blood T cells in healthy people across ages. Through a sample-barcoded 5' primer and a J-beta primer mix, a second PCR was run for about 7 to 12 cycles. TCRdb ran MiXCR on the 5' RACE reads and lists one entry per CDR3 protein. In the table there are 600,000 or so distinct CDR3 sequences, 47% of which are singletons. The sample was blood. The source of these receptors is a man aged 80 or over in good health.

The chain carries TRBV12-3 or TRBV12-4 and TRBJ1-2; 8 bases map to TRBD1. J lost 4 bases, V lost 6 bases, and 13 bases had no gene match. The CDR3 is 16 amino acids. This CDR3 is CASRINGRTGLYGYTF. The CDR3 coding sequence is TGTGCCAGCAGAATTAACGGCCGGACAGGGCTCTATGGCTACACCTTC.

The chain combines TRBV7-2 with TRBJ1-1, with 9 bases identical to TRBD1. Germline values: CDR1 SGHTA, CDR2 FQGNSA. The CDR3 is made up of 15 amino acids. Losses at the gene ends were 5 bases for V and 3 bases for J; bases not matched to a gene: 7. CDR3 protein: CASSLNRGLDTEAFF. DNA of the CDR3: TGTGCCAGCAGCCTGAACAGGGGGCTGGACACTGAAGCTTTCTTT.

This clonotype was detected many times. This chain's CDR3 is CSVEGWVGIGNEQFF. CDR3 nucleotide sequence: TGCAGCGTTGAAGGCTGGGTCGGAATTGGGAATGAGCAGTTCTTC. V gene TRBV29-1 combines with J gene TRBJ2-1; D is unclear. CDR1 SQVTM and CDR2 ANQGSEA come from the germline V gene. The CDR3 length is 15 residues. The ends were cut back, 1 base at V and 7 bases at J, with 17 bases in the middle.

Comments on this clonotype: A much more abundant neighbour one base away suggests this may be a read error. In DNA, the CDR3 is TGTGCCATCAGTACGGGACAAGCTTCTACCTATGGCTACACCTTC. Protein sequence: CAISTGQASTYGYTF. The rearrangement links TRBV10-3 to TRBJ1-2, with D possibly being TRBD1 (6 bases). V lost 5 bases to trimming and J lost 4 bases, with 17 bases between them. CDR1 and CDR2 (germline): ENHRY, SYGVKD. The CDR3 sequence is 15 residues long.

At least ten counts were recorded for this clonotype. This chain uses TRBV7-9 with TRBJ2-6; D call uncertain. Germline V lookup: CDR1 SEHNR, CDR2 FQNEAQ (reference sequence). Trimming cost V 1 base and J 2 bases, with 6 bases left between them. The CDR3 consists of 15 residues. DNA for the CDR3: TGTGCCAGCAGCTTAGACCTGGCTGGGGCCAACGTCCTGACTTTC. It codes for CASSLDLAGANVLTF.

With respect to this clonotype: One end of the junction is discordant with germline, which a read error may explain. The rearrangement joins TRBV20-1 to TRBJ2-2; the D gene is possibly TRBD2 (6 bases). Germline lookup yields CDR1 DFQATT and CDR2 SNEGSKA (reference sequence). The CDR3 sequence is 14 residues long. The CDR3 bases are TGCAGTGCTAGAGATGTCCGGGCAGAAGGGGAGGTGTTTTTT. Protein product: CSARDVRAEGEVFF.

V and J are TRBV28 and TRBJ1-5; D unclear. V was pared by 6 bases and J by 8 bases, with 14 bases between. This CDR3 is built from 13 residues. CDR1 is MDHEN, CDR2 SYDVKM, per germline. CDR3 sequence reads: CASSPSTAKPQHF. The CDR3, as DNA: TGTGCCAGCAGCCCCTCGACTGCAAAGCCCCAGCATTTT.

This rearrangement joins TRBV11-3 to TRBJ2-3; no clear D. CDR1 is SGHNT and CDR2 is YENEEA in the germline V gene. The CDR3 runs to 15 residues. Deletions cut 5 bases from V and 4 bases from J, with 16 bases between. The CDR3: CASSRNSQFADTQYF. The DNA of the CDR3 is TGTGCCAGCAGCCGAAACTCGCAGTTTGCAGATACGCAGTATTTT.

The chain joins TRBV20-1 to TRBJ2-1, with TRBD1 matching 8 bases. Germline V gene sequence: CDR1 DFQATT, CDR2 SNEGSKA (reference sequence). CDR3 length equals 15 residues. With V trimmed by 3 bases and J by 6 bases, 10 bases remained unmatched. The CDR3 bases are TGCAGTGCTAGCCTAGGACAGGGAGTTGTCAATGAGCAGTTCTTC. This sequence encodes CSASLGQGVVNEQFF.

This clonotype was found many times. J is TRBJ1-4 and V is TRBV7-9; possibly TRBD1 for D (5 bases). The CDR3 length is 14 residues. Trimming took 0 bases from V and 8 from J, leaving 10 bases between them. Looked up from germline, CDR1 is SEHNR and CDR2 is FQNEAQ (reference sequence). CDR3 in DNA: TGTGCCAGCAGCTTAGCAGGGGCCAGGGAAAAACTGTTTTTT. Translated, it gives CASSLAGAREKLFF.

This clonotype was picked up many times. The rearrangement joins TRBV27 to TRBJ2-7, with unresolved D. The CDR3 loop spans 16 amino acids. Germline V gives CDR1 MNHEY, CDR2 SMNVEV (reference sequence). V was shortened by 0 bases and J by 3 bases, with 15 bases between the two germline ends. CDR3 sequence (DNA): TGTGCCAGCAGTTTATCGTTAACAAAGACCGTCTACGAGCAGTACTTC. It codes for CASSLSLTKTVYEQYF.

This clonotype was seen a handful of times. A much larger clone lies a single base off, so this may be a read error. In DNA form, the CDR3 reads TGTGCCAGCAGCTTCCAGCTGGTTGACAATGAGCAGTACTTC. Translation gives CASSFQLVDNEQYF. V is TRBV9 and J is TRBJ2-1; D unclear. Near its end, the DNA agrees better with TRBJ2-7, so the J call may be wrong. The CDR3 totals 14 residues. CDR1 and CDR2 from the germline V gene are SGDLS and YYNGEE.

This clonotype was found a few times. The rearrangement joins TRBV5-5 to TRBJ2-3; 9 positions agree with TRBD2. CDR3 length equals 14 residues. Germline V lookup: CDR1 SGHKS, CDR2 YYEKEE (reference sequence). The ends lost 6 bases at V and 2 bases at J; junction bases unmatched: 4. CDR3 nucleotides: TGTGCCAGCACCCTAGCGGGACCCACAGATACGCAGTATTTT. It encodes CASTLAGPTDTQYF.

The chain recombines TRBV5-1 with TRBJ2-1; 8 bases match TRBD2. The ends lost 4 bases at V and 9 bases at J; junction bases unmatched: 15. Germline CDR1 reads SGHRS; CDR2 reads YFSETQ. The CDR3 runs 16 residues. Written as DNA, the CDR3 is TGCGCCAGCAGCCCGTCGAGTGGACTAGCAGTCGGTGAGCAGTTCTTC. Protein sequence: CASSPSSGLAVGEQFF. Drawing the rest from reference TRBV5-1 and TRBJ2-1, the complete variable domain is KAGVTQTPRYLIKTRGQQVTLSCSPISGHRSVSWYQQTPGQGLQFLFEYFSETQRNKGNFPGRFSGRQFSNSRSEMNVSTLELGDSALYLCASSPSSGLAVGEQFFGPGTRLTVL.

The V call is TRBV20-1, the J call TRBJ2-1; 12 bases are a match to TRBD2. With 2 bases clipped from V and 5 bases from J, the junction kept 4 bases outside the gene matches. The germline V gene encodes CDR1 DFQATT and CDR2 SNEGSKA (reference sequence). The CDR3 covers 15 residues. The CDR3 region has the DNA TGCAGTGCTAGACTAGCGGGAGGGGGGAACAATGAGCAGTTCTTC. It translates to CSARLAGGGNNEQFF.

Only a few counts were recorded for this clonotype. CDR3 sequence reads: CASSPRGQRNTEAFF. In DNA, the CDR3 is TGTGCCAGCAGTCCCCGGGGACAGAGGAACACTGAAGCTTTCTTT. The chain carries TRBV12-3 or TRBV12-4 and TRBJ1-1; the match to TRBD1 covers 7 bases. The CDR3 sequence is 15 residues long. The V segment lost 5 bases and the J segment 1 base; nucleotides outside the gene matches: 7.

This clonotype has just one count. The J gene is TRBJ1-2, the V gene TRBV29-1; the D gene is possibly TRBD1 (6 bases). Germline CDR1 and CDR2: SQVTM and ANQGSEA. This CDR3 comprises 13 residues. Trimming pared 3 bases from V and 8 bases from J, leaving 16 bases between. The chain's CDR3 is CSVDGPSRGGYTF. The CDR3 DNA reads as TGCAGCGTTGATGGCCCCTCGAGGGGGGGCTACACCTTC. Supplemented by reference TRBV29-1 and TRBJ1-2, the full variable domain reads SAVISQKPSRDICQRGTSLTIQCQVDSQVTMMFWYRQQPGQSLTLIATANQGSEATYESGFVIDKFPISRPNLTFSTLTVSNMSPEDSSIYLCSVDGPSRGGYTFGSGTRLTVV.

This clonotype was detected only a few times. CDR3 sequence: CSAPRRGTEAFF. The CDR3 bases are TGCAGTGCCCCGCGGAGGGGCACTGAAGCTTTCTTT. The chain combines TRBV20-1 with TRBJ1-1; perhaps TRBD1 as D (5 bases). Germline loops: CDR1 DFQATT, CDR2 SNEGSKA (reference sequence). V was clipped by 6 bases and J by 4 bases, with 12 bases between them. CDR3 length: 12 residues.

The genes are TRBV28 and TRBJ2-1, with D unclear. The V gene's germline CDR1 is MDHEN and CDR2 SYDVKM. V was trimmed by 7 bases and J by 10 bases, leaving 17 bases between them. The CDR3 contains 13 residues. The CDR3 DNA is TGTGCCAGCATATCGGGTCGGCGCTACGAGCAGTTCTTC. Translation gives CASISGRRYEQFF.

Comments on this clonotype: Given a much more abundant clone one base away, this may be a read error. The CDR3, as DNA: TGTGCCAGCAGACAATCCCAGGGGAAGAACTATGGCCACACCTTC. It translates to CASRQSQGKNYGHTF. The chain recombines TRBV6-5 with TRBJ1-2, with a possible D match to TRBD1 (6 bases). The germline CDR1 and CDR2 sequences are MNHEY and SVGAGI. This CDR3 region has 15 residues.

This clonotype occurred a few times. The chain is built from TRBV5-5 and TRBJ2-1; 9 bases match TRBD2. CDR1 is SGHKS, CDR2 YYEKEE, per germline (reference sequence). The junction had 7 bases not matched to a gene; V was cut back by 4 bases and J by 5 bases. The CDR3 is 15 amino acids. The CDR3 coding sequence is TGTGCCAGCAGCCTGACCGGGACTAGCCACAATGAGCAGTTCTTC. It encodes CASSLTGTSHNEQFF.

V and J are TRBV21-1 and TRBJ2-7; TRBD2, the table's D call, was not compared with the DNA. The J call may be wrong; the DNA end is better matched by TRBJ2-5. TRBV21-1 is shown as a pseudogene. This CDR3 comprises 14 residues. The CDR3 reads CASSKDCEPETQYF. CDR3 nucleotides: TGTGCCAGCAGCAAAGACTGTGAGCCGGAGACCCAGTACTTC.